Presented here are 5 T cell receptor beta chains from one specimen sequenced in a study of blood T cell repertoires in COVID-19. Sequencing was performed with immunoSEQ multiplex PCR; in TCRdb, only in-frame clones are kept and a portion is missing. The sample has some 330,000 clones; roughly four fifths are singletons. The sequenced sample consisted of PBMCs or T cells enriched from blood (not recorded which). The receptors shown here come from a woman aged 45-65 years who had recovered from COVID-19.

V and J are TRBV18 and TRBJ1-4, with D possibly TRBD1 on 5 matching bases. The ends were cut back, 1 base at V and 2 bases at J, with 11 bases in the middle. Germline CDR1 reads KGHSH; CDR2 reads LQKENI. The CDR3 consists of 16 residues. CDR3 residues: CASSPLTGTTNEKLFF. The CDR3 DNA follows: TGTGCCAGCTCACCACTCACAGGAACTACTAATGAAAAACTGTTTTTT.

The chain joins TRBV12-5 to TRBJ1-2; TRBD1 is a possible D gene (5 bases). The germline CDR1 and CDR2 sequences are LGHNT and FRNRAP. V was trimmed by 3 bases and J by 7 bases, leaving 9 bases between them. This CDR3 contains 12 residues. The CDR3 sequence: CASGFGQGGYTF. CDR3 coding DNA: TGTGCTAGTGGTTTCGGGCAGGGTGGCTACACCTTC.

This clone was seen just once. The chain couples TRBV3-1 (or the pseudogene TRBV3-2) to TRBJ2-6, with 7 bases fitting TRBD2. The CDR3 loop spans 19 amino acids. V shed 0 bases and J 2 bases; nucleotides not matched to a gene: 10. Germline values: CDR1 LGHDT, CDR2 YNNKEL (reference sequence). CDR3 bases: TGTGCCAGCAGCCAAGATCGAACGGGGGGTAGTCCTGGGGCCAACGTCCTGACTTTC. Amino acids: CASSQDRTGGSPGANVLTF.

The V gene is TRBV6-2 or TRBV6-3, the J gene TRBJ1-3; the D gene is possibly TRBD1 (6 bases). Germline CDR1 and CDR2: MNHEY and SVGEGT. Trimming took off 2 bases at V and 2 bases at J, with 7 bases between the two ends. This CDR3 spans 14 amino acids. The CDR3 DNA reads TGTGCCAGCAGTTACGGGACACCTGGAAACACCATATATTTT. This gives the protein CASSYGTPGNTIYF.

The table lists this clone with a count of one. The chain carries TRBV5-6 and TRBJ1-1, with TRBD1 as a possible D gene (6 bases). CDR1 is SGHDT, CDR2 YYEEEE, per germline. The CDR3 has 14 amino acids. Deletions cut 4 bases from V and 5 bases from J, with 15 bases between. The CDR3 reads CASSHGQPWTEAFF. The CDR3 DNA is TGTGCCAGCAGCCACGGACAGCCCTGGACTGAAGCTTTCTTT.